A selection of T cell receptor beta chains follows, all from one sample in a study of T cells after yellow fever vaccination. TCRdb re-called the 5' RACE reads through MiXCR, storing one row per CDR3 protein. This table holds around 65,000 distinct CDR3 sequences, 5% to 6.5% found once. Sequences were derived from CD4+ T cells sorted from PBMCs, sampled more than 14 days after the first yellow fever vaccination. These receptors came from a man aged 18-30 years who received the YFV17D yellow fever vaccine. The CDR3 runs from the conserved cysteine through the conserved F or W. Each record gives: D gene, J gene, clone size, V gene, CDR3 protein, CDR3 DNA. D genes are given only for firm matches. Clone size is stated in some rows and not others, as once, few, many or a class when expanded.

D: TRBD1
J: TRBJ2-2
size: many
V: TRBV20-1
CDR3: CSATLGQGNTGELFF
DNA: TGCAGTGCTACACTGGGACAGGGGAACACCGGGGAGCTGTTTTTT

D: .
J: TRBJ2-7
size: many
V: TRBV10-3
CDR3: CAISEPQQGYEQYF
DNA: TGTGCCATCAGTGAGCCACAACAGGGCTACGAGCAGTACTTC

D: TRBD2
J: TRBJ2-3
size: many
V: TRBV4-2
CDR3: CASSQGLAGGVTDTQYF
DNA: TGTGCCAGCAGCCAGGGACTAGCGGGGGGTGTCACAGATACGCAGTATTTT

D: .
J: TRBJ2-3
size: many
V: TRBV7-2
CDR3: CASSLFREDTQYF
DNA: TGTGCCAGCAGCTTATTCCGGGAAGATACGCAGTATTTT

D: .
J: TRBJ1-6
size: many
V: TRBV12-3/TRBV12-4
CDR3: CASTRTGGYSPLHF
DNA: TGTGCCAGCACCAGGACGGGAGGATACTCACCCCTCCACTTT

D: .
J: TRBJ2-1
size: many
V: TRBV5-1
CDR3: CASSLTGWSDEQFF
DNA: TGCGCCAGCAGCCTAACAGGGTGGAGTGATGAGCAGTTCTTC

D: TRBD2
J: TRBJ2-3
size: many
V: TRBV20-1
CDR3: CSAADSGGAGDTQYF
DNA: TGCAGTGCTGCAGACAGCGGGGGGGCGGGAGATACGCAGTATTTT

D: .
J: TRBJ2-5
size: many
V: TRBV7-9
CDR3: CASHTGNQETQYF
DNA: TGTGCCAGTCATACAGGGAACCAAGAGACCCAGTACTTC

D: .
J: TRBJ2-7
size: many
V: TRBV7-8
CDR3: CASSWDLTSEQYF
DNA: TGTGCCAGCAGCTGGGACCTTACTTCCGAGCAGTACTTC

D: TRBD2
J: TRBJ2-5
size: many
V: TRBV7-2
CDR3: CASSFPRTSDQETQYF
DNA: TGTGCCAGCAGCTTCCCCCGTACTAGCGACCAAGAGACCCAGTACTTC

D: .
J: TRBJ2-6
size: .
V: TRBV4-2
CDR3: CASSHASGIRSGANVLTF
DNA: TGTGCCAGCAGCCATGCTTCCGGGATCAGGTCTGGGGCCAACGTCCTGACTTTC

D: .
J: TRBJ2-1
size: many
V: TRBV5-1
CDR3: CASSSNNKHNEQFF
DNA: TGCGCCAGCAGCTCCAACAACAAGCACAATGAGCAGTTCTTC

D: .
J: TRBJ1-5
size: many
V: TRBV7-2
CDR3: CASSPWRASDQPQHF
DNA: TGTGCCAGCAGCCCATGGAGGGCGTCGGATCAGCCCCAGCATTTT

D: TRBD2
J: TRBJ2-1
size: many
V: TRBV12-3/TRBV12-4
CDR3: CASSSSGGSSEQFF
DNA: TGTGCCAGCAGTTCTAGCGGGGGGTCTAGCGAGCAGTTCTTC

D: .
J: TRBJ2-2
size: many
V: TRBV10-3
CDR3: CAISFTGELFF
DNA: TGTGCCATCAGTTTCACCGGGGAGCTGTTTTTT

D: .
J: TRBJ2-1
size: many
V: TRBV2
CDR3: CASSELTSPYNEQFF
DNA: TGTGCCAGCAGTGAGTTAACTAGCCCGTACAATGAGCAGTTCTTC

D: .
J: TRBJ1-1
size: many
V: TRBV12-3/TRBV12-4
CDR3: CASTLAGMDTEAFF
DNA: TGTGCCAGCACTCTGGCAGGGATGGACACTGAAGCTTTCTTT

D: .
J: TRBJ1-5
size: many
V: TRBV5-5
CDR3: CASPRNPGESNNQPQHF
DNA: TGTGCCAGCCCACGAAACCCAGGCGAATCAAACAATCAGCCCCAGCATTTT

D: .
J: TRBJ2-5
size: many
V: TRBV20-1
CDR3: CSAPTQETQYF
DNA: TGCAGTGCTCCCACCCAAGAGACCCAGTACTTC

D: .
J: TRBJ2-2
size: many
V: TRBV5-1
CDR3: CASSLDRVSTGELFF
DNA: TGCGCCAGCAGCCTCGATCGGGTGAGCACCGGGGAGCTGTTTTTT

D: TRBD2
J: TRBJ2-3
size: many
V: TRBV7-2
CDR3: CASSWGPSGASTDTQYF
DNA: TGTGCCAGCAGCTGGGGTCCTAGCGGGGCTAGCACAGATACGCAGTATTTT

D: .
J: TRBJ1-2
size: many
V: TRBV7-2
CDR3: CASSPRGGGYTF
DNA: TGTGCCAGCAGCCCCCGAGGCGGTGGCTACACCTTC

D: TRBD2
J: TRBJ2-5
size: .
V: TRBV6-1
CDR3: CASSDSGGQETQYF
DNA: TGTGCCAGCAGTGATAGCGGGGGCCAAGAGACCCAGTACTTC

D: TRBD1
J: TRBJ1-2
size: many
V: TRBV5-1
CDR3: CASSSWGPGTGMDGYTF
DNA: TGCGCCAGCTCGTCTTGGGGTCCCGGGACAGGCATGGATGGCTACACCTTC

D: .
J: TRBJ2-4
size: many
V: TRBV19
CDR3: CASSIQLASKGKNIQYF
DNA: TGTGCCAGTAGTATACAACTGGCCTCTAAGGGCAAAAACATTCAGTACTTC

D: .
J: TRBJ2-2
size: many
V: TRBV24-1
CDR3: CATSDPGGNTGELFF
DNA: TGTGCCACCAGTGACCCCGGGGGTAACACCGGGGAGCTGTTTTTT

D: .
J: TRBJ1-2
size: many
V: TRBV5-1
CDR3: CASSLGGTSHYGYTF
DNA: TGCGCCAGCAGCTTGGGCGGCACAAGCCACTATGGCTACACCTTC

D: TRBD2
J: TRBJ2-2
size: many
V: TRBV6-5
CDR3: CASSPGVAGGTGELFF
DNA: TGTGCCAGCTCCCCTGGGGTAGCGGGGGGTACCGGGGAGCTGTTTTTT

D: .
J: TRBJ2-6
size: many
V: TRBV10-1
CDR3: CASSGRAGEQALTF
DNA: TGCGCCAGCAGCGGTAGGGCAGGGGAACAGGCCCTGACTTTC

D: .
J: TRBJ2-1
size: many
V: TRBV24-1
CDR3: CATSDPGRISNEQFF
DNA: TGTGCCACCAGTGACCCTGGACGGATCTCCAATGAGCAGTTCTTC

D: TRBD2
J: TRBJ2-3
size: many
V: TRBV28
CDR3: CASRQSGGGDTQYF
DNA: TGTGCCAGCCGCCAAAGTGGGGGAGGGGATACGCAGTATTTT

D: .
J: TRBJ2-4
size: many
V: TRBV12-3/TRBV12-4
CDR3: CASSLRSGAKNIQYF
DNA: TGTGCCAGCAGTTTGAGGTCAGGGGCCAAAAACATTCAGTACTTC

D: .
J: TRBJ1-2
size: many
V: TRBV7-2
CDR3: CASSLGPLDGYTF
DNA: TGTGCCAGCAGCTTAGGTCCCCTAGATGGCTACACCTTC

D: TRBD1
J: TRBJ2-2
size: many
V: TRBV27
CDR3: CASSYLGQGAGELFF
DNA: TGTGCCAGCAGTTACTTGGGACAGGGTGCCGGGGAGCTGTTTTTT

D: TRBD1
J: TRBJ1-3
size: many
V: TRBV29-1
CDR3: CSVVEGASGNTIYF
DNA: TGCAGCGTTGTGGAGGGGGCGAGTGGAAACACCATATATTTT

D: TRBD2
J: TRBJ2-2
size: many
V: TRBV5-4
CDR3: CASSLKRGGPGELFF
DNA: TGTGCCAGCAGCTTGAAGCGGGGGGGCCCCGGGGAGCTGTTTTTT

D: .
J: TRBJ1-2
size: many
V: TRBV12-3/TRBV12-4
CDR3: CASSQGFSYTF
DNA: TGTGCCAGCAGCCAGGGGTTTAGCTACACCTTC

D: TRBD1
J: TRBJ1-6
size: .
V: TRBV19
CDR3: CASSTTGGGSPLHF
DNA: TGTGCCAGTAGTACGACAGGGGGCGGTTCACCCCTCCACTTT

D: TRBD2
J: TRBJ2-1
size: many
V: TRBV7-2
CDR3: CASSLERGPYNEQFF
DNA: TGTGCCAGCAGCTTAGAGCGGGGGCCCTACAATGAGCAGTTCTTC

D: .
J: TRBJ1-2
size: many
V: TRBV5-5
CDR3: CASSLEGGLSPGGYTF
DNA: TGTGCCAGCAGCTTGGAAGGGGGGCTTTCCCCCGGTGGCTACACCTTC

D: TRBD1
J: TRBJ1-6
size: many
V: TRBV20-1
CDR3: CSASTGVGNSPLHF
DNA: TGCAGTGCTTCGACAGGGGTCGGGAATTCACCCCTCCACTTT

D: .
J: TRBJ2-1
size: many
V: TRBV7-2
CDR3: CASSRPGMNEQFF
DNA: TGTGCCAGCAGCCGTCCCGGGATGAATGAGCAGTTCTTC

D: .
J: TRBJ2-3
size: many
V: TRBV5-1
CDR3: CASSGTAGTDTQYF
DNA: TGCGCCAGCAGCGGGACCGCGGGCACAGATACGCAGTATTTT